These T cell receptor beta chains were read from a single sample in a study of memory CD4+ T cells and cytomegalovirus serostatus. Produced via immunoSEQ multiplex PCR; TCRdb's table is partial and in-frame only. The sample gives approximately 74,000 clones, 76% of which show up once; roughly 4.4% is in the top ten. The material sequenced was memory CD4+ T cells from blood. The receptor set was obtained from an adult in good health and CMV-seropositive. Each CDR3 is given without its conserved first and last residue. Part of the rows lack a size; the others show once, few, many or a class for expanded clones.

J gene: TRBJ1-4
V gene: TRBV5-1
clone size: -
CDR3 protein: ASSFTGEKLF

J gene: TRBJ2-1
V gene: TRBV5-4
clone size: -
CDR3 protein: ASSLVGDEEQF

J gene: TRBJ2-1
V gene: TRBV6-5
clone size: -
CDR3 protein: ASSYLGTGGSEQF

J gene: TRBJ2-2
V gene: TRBV5-6
clone size: once
CDR3 protein: ASSWGQGLGAGPGELF

J gene: TRBJ2-3
V gene: TRBV30
clone size: -
CDR3 protein: AWGDARDTQY

J gene: TRBJ2-7
V gene: TRBV28
clone size: -
CDR3 protein: ASSLDRGLEQY

J gene: TRBJ1-1
V gene: TRBV18
clone size: -
CDR3 protein: ANSPRDGTLNTEAF

J gene: TRBJ2-2
V gene: TRBV28
clone size: once
CDR3 protein: ASGHQGGNTGELF

J gene: TRBJ2-6
V gene: TRBV7-6
clone size: -
CDR3 protein: ASSPQGAGGANVLT

J gene: TRBJ1-1
V gene: TRBV11-2
clone size: -
CDR3 protein: ASRTLRGRPNTEAF

J gene: TRBJ1-5
V gene: TRBV7-9
clone size: -
CDR3 protein: ASSLANQPQH

J gene: TRBJ2-7
V gene: TRBV30
clone size: few
CDR3 protein: AWKSRSSYEQY

J gene: TRBJ1-5
V gene: TRBV29-1
clone size: few
CDR3 protein: SVEEVAGTQH

J gene: TRBJ2-7
V gene: TRBV7-8
clone size: -
CDR3 protein: ASSGGSEQY

J gene: TRBJ2-4
V gene: TRBV15
clone size: -
CDR3 protein: ATSRGGGDIQY

J gene: TRBJ2-6
V gene: TRBV11-2
clone size: -
CDR3 protein: ASSHRSRGYSGANVLT

J gene: TRBJ2-7
V gene: TRBV30
clone size: -
CDR3 protein: AWDNALGREQY

J gene: TRBJ2-2
V gene: TRBV14
clone size: -
CDR3 protein: ASSLGAYTGELF

J gene: TRBJ2-4
V gene: TRBV5-1
clone size: -
CDR3 protein: ASSFGRGPQGNIQY

J gene: TRBJ1-6
V gene: TRBV7-2
clone size: once
CDR3 protein: ASSQGSSYNSPLH

J gene: TRBJ1-1
V gene: TRBV7-9
clone size: -
CDR3 protein: ASERMNTEAF

J gene: TRBJ1-1
V gene: TRBV5-1
clone size: -
CDR3 protein: ASSLVSQGALNTEAF

J gene: TRBJ1-5
V gene: TRBV7-2
clone size: -
CDR3 protein: ASSLGMGAGQPQH

J gene: TRBJ2-1
V gene: TRBV7-8
clone size: -
CDR3 protein: ASSLRPGNEQF